One and the same sample provided the 32 T cell receptor beta chains below, sequenced in a study of T cell responses to AZD1222 COVID-19 vaccine. Using immunoSEQ multiplex PCR, the repertoire was profiled, and TCRdb retains in-frame clones only, with some absent. The data contain about 120,000 clones, about nine tenths of them seen just once; the ten biggest clones take up around 2.4%. The sample in question was peripheral blood, obtained on day 0 of AZD1222 vaccination. The receptors stem from an adult in good health.

The CDR3 loop is CASSFVQGRAGELFF. For the CDR3, the DNA is TGTGCCAGCAGCTTCGTCCAGGGAAGGGCCGGGGAGCTGTTTTTT. This chain joins TRBV11-1 and TRBJ2-2; a weak D match, TRBD1 (5 bases). Looked up from germline, CDR1 is SGHAT and CDR2 is FQDESV (reference sequence). Trimming stripped 3 bases from V and 6 bases from J, with 14 bases between. The CDR3 spans 15 residues.

Only one count was recorded for this clone. This chain links TRBV7-2 with TRBJ1-6; D ambiguous. The CDR3 consists of 13 residues. V lost 5 bases to trimming and J lost 5 bases, with 7 bases between them. Germline V gene data show CDR1 as SGHTA and CDR2 as FQGNSA. The CDR3 sequence: CASSRDHNSPLHF. The CDR3 DNA reads as TGTGCCAGCAGCCGGGATCATAATTCACCCCTCCACTTT.

This rearrangement joins TRBV5-1 to TRBJ1-3; D not resolved. The CDR3 extends over 15 amino acids. V shed 0 bases and J shed 0 bases, with 7 bases lying between them. The germline gives CDR1 SGHRS, CDR2 YFSETQ. DNA for the CDR3: TGCGCCAGCAGCTTGGGTTCCCTCTCTGGAAACACCATATATTTT. Encoded protein: CASSLGSLSGNTIYF.

The V call is TRBV7-3, the J call TRBJ2-1; 7 bases fit TRBD2. Germline CDR1 and CDR2: SGHTA and FQGTGA. This CDR3 spans 15 amino acids. V was clipped by 0 bases and J by 5 bases; unmatched bases: 4. DNA of the CDR3: TGTGCCAGCAGCTTAACGGGGGGGACTGACAATGAGCAGTTCTTC. This sequence encodes CASSLTGGTDNEQFF.

In its sample, this clone is medium-sized. The chain couples TRBV7-9 to TRBJ2-7; 10 bases match TRBD1. Losses at the gene ends were 7 bases for V and 4 bases for J; bases not matched to a gene: 10. Germline assignment: CDR1 SEHNR and CDR2 FQNEAQ (reference sequence). This CDR3 region has 15 residues. The CDR3 protein is CASTTIPGQGYEQYF. The DNA of the CDR3 is TGTGCCAGCACTACAATCCCGGGACAGGGGTACGAGCAGTACTTC.

The chain uses TRBV18 and TRBJ2-1; D not certain. This CDR3 has 15 residues. In germline, CDR1 is KGHSH, CDR2 LQKENI. V was clipped by 1 base and J by 5 bases, with 12 bases between them. The CDR3 region has the DNA TGTGCCAGCTCACCACGGGAACTGCAGAACAATGAGCAGTTCTTC. Translation gives CASSPRELQNNEQFF.

The chain has TRBV10-1 and TRBJ1-1; maybe TRBD1 (5 bases). The CDR3 runs to 13 residues. V dropped 10 bases and J dropped 4 bases, with 16 bases sitting between them. Germline-derived CDR1 and CDR2 are WNHNN and SYGVQD (reference sequence). This chain's CDR3 is CANGDGGGTEAFF. CDR3 bases: TGCGCCAACGGAGATGGGGGGGGCACTGAAGCTTTCTTT.

The chain combines TRBV3-1 (or the pseudogene TRBV3-2) with TRBJ2-5; D uncertain. V gave up 3 bases and J gave up 5 bases, with 22 bases separating them. Germline-derived CDR1 and CDR2 are LGHDT and YNNKEL (reference sequence). The CDR3 runs 17 residues. In DNA form, the CDR3 reads TGTGCCAGCAGCCATTCCTCGGGCCCCTCACAACAGGAGACCCAGTACTTC. It codes for CASSHSSGPSQQETQYF.

The rearrangement links TRBV19 to TRBJ2-1; tentatively, D is TRBD1 or TRBD2 (9 bases each). Germline lookup yields CDR1 LNHDA and CDR2 SQIVND (reference sequence). CDR3 length equals 15 residues. V gave up 7 bases and J gave up 7 bases, with 20 bases separating them. The CDR3 reads CASTWAGGTGNEQFF. The CDR3 bases are TGTGCCAGTACCTGGGCGGGGGGGACAGGGAATGAGCAGTTCTTC.

The rearrangement links TRBV28 to TRBJ1-6; 7 positions match TRBD1. V dropped 7 bases and J dropped 7; count of bases not matched to a gene: 13. The germline gives CDR1 MDHEN, CDR2 SYDVKM. The CDR3 loop spans 16 amino acids. CDR3 sequence reads: CASNDRGGRGNSPLHF. CDR3 in DNA: TGTGCCAGCAACGACCGTGGTGGCAGGGGGAATTCACCCCTCCACTTT.

V gene TRBV5-1 combines with J gene TRBJ2-1; possibly TRBD2 for D (6 bases). The CDR3 runs 13 residues. Germline CDR1 is SGHRS and CDR2 is YFSETQ. The V end was cut by 6 bases, the J end by 7 bases, with 14 bases between. CDR3 sequence: CASTSAGGNEQFF. CDR3 nucleotides: TGCGCCAGCACCTCCGCCGGGGGAAATGAGCAGTTCTTC.

The chain uses TRBV19 and TRBJ2-7; no reliable D call. The germline CDR1 and CDR2 sequences are LNHDA and SQIVND (reference sequence). This CDR3 has 15 residues. V was shortened by 6 bases and J by 0 bases, with 15 bases between the two germline ends. CDR3 nucleotide sequence: TGTGCCAGTAGCGCCCGGGCAGGCCTCTCCTACGAGCAGTACTTC. Translating it yields CASSARAGLSYEQYF.

The chain uses TRBV9 and TRBJ1-1; D not certain. The CDR3 runs to 14 residues. CDR1 is SGDLS and CDR2 is YYNGEE in the germline V gene. Trimming stripped 4 bases from V and 4 bases from J, with 14 bases between. The CDR3: CASSTRALGTEAFF. In DNA form, the CDR3 reads TGTGCCAGCAGCACCCGGGCCTTGGGCACTGAAGCTTTCTTT.

The V and J genes are TRBV19 and TRBJ1-6; D remains unclear. This CDR3 has 12 residues. V lost 1 base and J lost 8, with 3 bases in between. Germline CDR1 LNHDA, CDR2 SQIVND (reference sequence). CDR3 in DNA: TGTGCCAGTAGTATAGCCGATTCACCCCTCCACTTT. This encodes CASSIADSPLHF. The full variable domain, completed using reference TRBV19 and TRBJ1-6, is DGGITQSPKYLFRKEGQNVTLSCEQNLNHDAMYWYRQDPGQGLRLIYYSQIVNDFQKGDIAEGYSVSREKKESFPLTVTSAQKNPTAFYLCASSIADSPLHFGNGTRLTVT.

This chain links TRBV4-1 with TRBJ2-3, with TRBD1 matching 9 bases. The V gene end was trimmed by 5 bases and the J gene end by 2 bases; junction bases not matched to a gene: 8. Germline CDR1 MGHRA, CDR2 YSYEKL. This CDR3 is built from 16 residues. CDR3 protein: CASSNGGQGNTDTQYF. The CDR3 bases are TGCGCCAGCAGCAACGGGGGACAGGGTAACACAGATACGCAGTATTTT.

This clone has just a few counts. The chain has TRBV6-2 or TRBV6-3 and TRBJ2-6; D possibly corresponds to TRBD1 (5 bases). The CDR3 covers 21 residues. The germline V gene encodes CDR1 MNHEY and CDR2 SVGEGT. Trimming stripped 0 bases from V and 0 bases from J, with 21 bases between. The CDR3 protein is CASSYSIRLRTSTSGANVLTF. The CDR3 DNA sequence: TGTGCCAGCAGTTACTCGATCCGTCTTCGGACATCCACCTCTGGGGCCAACGTCCTGACTTTC.

CDR3 DNA sequence: TGTGCCAGTAGTCCCTGGACTAGCGGGAGCTCCTACGAGCAGTACTTC. This sequence encodes CASSPWTSGSSYEQYF. The chain joins TRBV19 to TRBJ2-7; TRBD2 agrees at 13 bases. The junction had 4 bases not matched to a gene; V was cut back by 5 bases and J by 0 bases. This CDR3 has 16 residues. The germline V gene encodes CDR1 LNHDA and CDR2 SQIVND (reference sequence).

The rearrangement uses TRBV29-1 and TRBJ2-1; 7 nucleotides align to TRBD1. CDR1 SQVTM and CDR2 ANQGSEA come from the germline V gene. The CDR3 consists of 13 residues. The J segment lost 4 bases and the V segment lost 4 bases, leaving 4 bases of the junction unmatched. The CDR3 is CSVVGQMYNEQFF. The DNA for the CDR3 is TGCAGCGTTGTGGGACAGATGTACAATGAGCAGTTCTTC.

This sequence joins TRBV12-3 or TRBV12-4 and TRBJ1-2, with 9 bases aligning to TRBD1. The CDR3 spans 13 residues. Trimming removed 6 bases from V and 8 bases from J; junction bases left unmatched: 7. The CDR3 coding sequence is TGTGCCAGCAGCTCCGGGACAGGGAAAGGCTACACCTTC. Translated, it gives CASSSGTGKGYTF.

This chain joins TRBV30 and TRBJ2-5; D could derive from TRBD1 or TRBD2 (5 bases each). This CDR3 is built from 12 residues. Per germline, CDR1 GTSNPN and CDR2 SVGIG (reference sequence). V lost 4 bases and J lost 5, with 11 bases in between. The CDR3 here is CAWMGVTETQYF. In DNA, the CDR3 is TGTGCCTGGATGGGGGTTACGGAGACCCAGTACTTC.

V and J are TRBV27 and TRBJ1-1, with TRBD1 matching 9 bases. J was trimmed by 4 bases and V by 5 bases; bases with no gene match: 11. CDR1 MNHEY and CDR2 SMNVEV come from the germline V gene (reference sequence). This CDR3 is 16 amino acids long. Here the CDR3 DNA reads TGTGCCAGCAGTCCCGGGACAGGGTTTGTCGGCACTGAAGCTTTCTTT. As protein: CASSPGTGFVGTEAFF.

The count of this clone is one. The CDR3 region is CASSEKVTLDRIKLAKNIQYF. CDR3 nucleotides: TGTGCCAGCAGTGAAAAGGTTACCCTGGACCGGATCAAACTAGCCAAAAACATTCAGTACTTC. V is TRBV6-1 and J is TRBJ2-4; D ambiguous. V was cut by 2 bases and J by 0 bases, with 26 bases left in between. Germline CDR1 MNHNS, CDR2 SASEGT. The CDR3 loop spans 21 amino acids.

This rearrangement joins TRBV27 to TRBJ2-7, with D possibly TRBD1 on 6 matching bases. This CDR3 comprises 14 residues. The V end was cut by 5 bases, the J end by 2 bases, with 13 bases between. Germline CDR1 reads MNHEY; CDR2 reads SMNVEV (reference sequence). For the CDR3, the DNA is TGTGCCAGCAGTACCGGGACATCCCCCTACGAGCAGTACTTC. This gives the protein CASSTGTSPYEQYF.

The chain recombines TRBV29-1 with TRBJ2-1, with TRBD2 as a possible D gene (6 bases). Deletions cut 7 bases from V and 7 bases from J, with 17 bases between. The CDR3 spans 13 residues. The germline V gene encodes CDR1 SQVTM and CDR2 ANQGSEA. The CDR3, as DNA: TGCAGCGGTGGGGGGATTCCGGGGAATGAGCAGTTCTTC. Encoded protein: CSGGGIPGNEQFF.

The chain employs TRBV5-1 and TRBJ1-2; no clear D. Germline V gene data show CDR1 as SGHRS and CDR2 as YFSETQ. With 0 bases removed from V and 3 bases from J, the gap between germline ends came to 12 bases. CDR3 size: 15 residues. The CDR3 bases are TGCGCCAGCAGCTTGGCTGCAGGACTGGACTATGGCTACACCTTC. It codes for CASSLAAGLDYGYTF.

The chain employs TRBV5-5 and TRBJ1-3; D gene unclear. Germline V gene sequence: CDR1 SGHKS, CDR2 YYEKEE (reference sequence). CDR3 size: 15 residues. Trimming stripped 0 bases from V and 0 bases from J, with 7 bases between. This CDR3 reads CASSLAQTSGNTIYF. CDR3 in DNA: TGTGCCAGCAGCTTGGCCCAGACCTCTGGAAACACCATATATTTT.

The CDR3: CASSGGQGGEQYF. Written as DNA, the CDR3 is TGTGCCAGCAGCGGGGGACAGGGTGGCGAGCAGTACTTC. J is TRBJ2-7 and V is TRBV7-3; 9 bases match TRBD1. CDR1 SGHTA and CDR2 FQGTGA come from the germline V gene. The trim removed 5 bases at V and 6 bases at J, leaving 5 bases unmatched. The CDR3 is 13 residues long.

Written as DNA, the CDR3 is TGTGCCACCGACCAGGGACTGAACACTGAAGCTTTCTTT. This codes for CATDQGLNTEAFF. This chain joins TRBV24-1 and TRBJ1-1, with a possible D match to TRBD1 (5 bases). V was shortened by 9 bases and J by 0 bases, with 10 bases between the two germline ends. The CDR3 length is 13 residues. In germline, CDR1 is KGHDR, CDR2 SFDVKD.

V and J are TRBV5-4 and TRBJ1-2; no clear D gene. V was cut by 0 bases and J by 5 bases, with 14 bases left in between. The length of the CDR3 is 15 residues. Germline-derived CDR1 and CDR2 are SGHNT and YYREEE (reference sequence). The DNA of the CDR3 is TGTGCCAGCAGCTTGGCCCTCGGGGTCTTGTATGGCTACACCTTC. Translated, it gives CASSLALGVLYGYTF.

This clone was seen once. This rearrangement joins TRBV4-2 to TRBJ1-5; D is perhaps TRBD1 (5 bases). CDR1 is LGHNA, CDR2 YNFKEQ, per germline. Trimming stripped 1 base from V and 1 base from J, with 8 bases between. The CDR3 sequence is 15 residues long. CDR3 loop: CASSQGRASNQPQHF. The CDR3 nucleotides read TGTGCCAGCAGCCAAGGCAGGGCGAGCAATCAGCCCCAGCATTTT.

The chain recombines TRBV28 with TRBJ2-7, with 8 bases matching TRBD1. The CDR3 spans 15 residues. The V gene end was trimmed by 5 bases and the J gene end by 0 bases; junction bases not matched to a gene: 6. Germline CDR1 is MDHEN and CDR2 is SYDVKM. CDR3 DNA sequence: TGTGCCAGCAGTCGGACAGGGAAGAGCTCCTACGAGCAGTACTTC. Residues: CASSRTGKSSYEQYF.

CDR3 protein: CAYQEGQGFQGSSYTF. The CDR3 nucleotides are TGTGCCTACCAAGAGGGACAGGGCTTCCAAGGCAGTAGCTACACCTTC. The rearrangement uses TRBV30 and TRBJ1-2; 9 bases are a match to TRBD1. The CDR3 runs to 16 residues. The junction had 21 bases not matched to a gene; V was cut back by 7 bases and J by 9 bases. The germline gives CDR1 GTSNPN, CDR2 SVGIG (reference sequence).